The clone carrying this T cell receptor (beta chain) was counted ten times or more. The antigen remains undetermined. These data come from a study of T-cell reconstitution after alpha-beta-depleted transplantation in children. Points from the study as a whole: Several hundred expanded graft clones reportedly gave rise to the alpha-beta T cells present about two months after transplant.

Unique molecular identifiers were incorporated during preparation of the TCRbeta library. From the PCR reads, TCRdb called clonotypes with MiXCR, one entry per CDR3 protein. The profile shows approximately 70,000 distinct CDR3 sequences, roughly 4.9% of them singletons. CDR1 DFQATT and CDR2 SNEGSKA come from the germline V gene (reference sequence). This CDR3 is 15 amino acids long. The V and J ends lost 2 bases and 4 bases respectively, with 17 bases between them. The sequence derives from a boy under three years old who had a stem cell transplant for acute myeloid leukemia, so the T cells may come from the graft donor. The starting material was PBMCs, mostly from graft donor cells, obtained 180 days after TCRalphabeta/CD19-depleted stem cell transplant. This chain links TRBV20-1 with TRBJ1-2, with D possibly matching TRBD1 (5 bases). The CDR3 loop is CSARTTRSRAYGYTF. Here the CDR3 DNA reads TGCAGTGCTAGAACTACTCGGAGCAGGGCCTATGGCTACACCTTC.